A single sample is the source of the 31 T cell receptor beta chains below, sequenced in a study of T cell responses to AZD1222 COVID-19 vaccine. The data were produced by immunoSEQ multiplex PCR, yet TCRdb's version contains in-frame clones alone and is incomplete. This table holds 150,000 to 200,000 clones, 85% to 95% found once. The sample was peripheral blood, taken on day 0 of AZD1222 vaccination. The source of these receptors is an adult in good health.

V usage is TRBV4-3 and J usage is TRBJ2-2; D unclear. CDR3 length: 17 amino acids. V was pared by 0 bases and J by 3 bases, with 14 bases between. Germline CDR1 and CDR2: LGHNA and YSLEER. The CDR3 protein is CASSQEKANWDTGELFF. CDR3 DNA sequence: TGCGCCAGCAGCCAAGAGAAGGCCAATTGGGACACCGGGGAGCTGTTTTTT.

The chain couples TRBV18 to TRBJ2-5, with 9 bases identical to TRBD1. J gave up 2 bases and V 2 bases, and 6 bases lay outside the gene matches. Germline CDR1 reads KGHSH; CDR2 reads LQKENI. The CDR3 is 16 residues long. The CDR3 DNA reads TGTGCCAGCTCACCAGGGACAGGGTTAGGACAAGAGACCCAGTACTTC. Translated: CASSPGTGLGQETQYF.

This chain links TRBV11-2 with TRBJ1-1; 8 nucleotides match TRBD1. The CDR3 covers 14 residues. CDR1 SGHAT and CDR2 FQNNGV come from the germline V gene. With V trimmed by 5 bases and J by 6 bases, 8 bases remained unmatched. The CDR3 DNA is TGTGCCAGCAGCGCCCTTGGGACAGGCGCTGAAGCTTTCTTT. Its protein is CASSALGTGAEAFF.

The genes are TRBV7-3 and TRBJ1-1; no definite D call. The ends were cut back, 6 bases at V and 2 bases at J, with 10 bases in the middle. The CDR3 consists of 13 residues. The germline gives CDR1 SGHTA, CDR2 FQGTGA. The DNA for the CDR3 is TGTGCCAGCAGGAGAACACGAAACACTGAAGCTTTCTTT. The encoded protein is CASRRTRNTEAFF. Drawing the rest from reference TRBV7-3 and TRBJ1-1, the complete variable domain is GAGVSQTPSNKVTEKGKYVELRCDPISGHTALYWYRQSLGQGPEFLIYFQGTGAADDSGLPNDRFFAVRPEGSVSTLKIQRTERGDSAVYLCASRRTRNTEAFFGQGTRLTVV.

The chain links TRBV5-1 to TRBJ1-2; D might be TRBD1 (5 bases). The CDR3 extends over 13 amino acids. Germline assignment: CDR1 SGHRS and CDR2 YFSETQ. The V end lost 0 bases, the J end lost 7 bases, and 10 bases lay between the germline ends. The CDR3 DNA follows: TGCGCCAGCAGCTTGGGACTTCAGGGTGGCTACACCTTC. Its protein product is CASSLGLQGGYTF.

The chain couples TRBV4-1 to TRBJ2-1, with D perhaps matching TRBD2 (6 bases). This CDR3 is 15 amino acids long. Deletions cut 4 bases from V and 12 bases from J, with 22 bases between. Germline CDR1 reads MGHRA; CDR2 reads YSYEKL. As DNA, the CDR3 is TGCGCCAGCAGCCCATTGGCTGGGGGGATCATTGGGCAGTTCTTC. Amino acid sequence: CASSPLAGGIIGQFF.

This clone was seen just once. This CDR3 reads CSVEAVGGFRDTQYF. CDR3 DNA sequence: TGCAGCGTTGAAGCCGTAGGGGGCTTCAGAGATACGCAGTATTTT. V gene TRBV29-1 combines with J gene TRBJ2-3; 7 bases match TRBD1. This CDR3 has 15 residues. CDR1 is SQVTM, CDR2 ANQGSEA, per germline. The junction had 9 bases not matched to a gene; V was cut back by 1 base and J by 5 bases.

The CDR3 loop is CASSPLPAGELFF. CDR3 coding DNA: TGTGCCAGCAGTCCACTTCCCGCCGGGGAGCTGTTTTTT. V usage is TRBV2 and J usage is TRBJ2-2; D unresolved. CDR1 and CDR2 from the germline V gene are SNHLY and FYNNEI. The CDR3 consists of 13 residues. Trimming took off 5 bases at V and 6 bases at J, with 10 bases between the two ends.

Written as DNA, the CDR3 is TGTGCCTGGAGCGGACGGGTTGAAGCTTTCTTT. Translation gives CAWSGRVEAFF. This rearrangement joins TRBV30 to TRBJ1-1; D is unresolved. The CDR3 runs to 11 residues. Deletions cut 3 bases from V and 7 bases from J, with 9 bases between. Germline lookup yields CDR1 GTSNPN and CDR2 SVGIG (reference sequence).

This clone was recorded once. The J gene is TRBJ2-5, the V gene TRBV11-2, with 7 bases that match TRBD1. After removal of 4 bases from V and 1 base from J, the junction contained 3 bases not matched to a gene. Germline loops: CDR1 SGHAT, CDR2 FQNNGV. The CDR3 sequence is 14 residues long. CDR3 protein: CASSSGQFQETQYF. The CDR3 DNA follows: TGTGCCAGCAGCTCGGGACAGTTCCAAGAGACCCAGTACTTC.

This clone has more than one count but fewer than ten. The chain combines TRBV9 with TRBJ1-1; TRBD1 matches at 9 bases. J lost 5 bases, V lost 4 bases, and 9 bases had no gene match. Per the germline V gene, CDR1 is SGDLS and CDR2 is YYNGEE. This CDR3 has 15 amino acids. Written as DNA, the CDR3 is TGTGCCAGCAGCCCTCCGACAGGGGGATGGACTGAAGCTTTCTTT. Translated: CASSPPTGGWTEAFF.

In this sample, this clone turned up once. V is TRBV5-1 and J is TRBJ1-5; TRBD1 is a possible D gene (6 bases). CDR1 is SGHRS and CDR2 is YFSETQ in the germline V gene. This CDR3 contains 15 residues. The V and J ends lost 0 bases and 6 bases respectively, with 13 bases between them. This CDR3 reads CASSLEGGRGQPQHF. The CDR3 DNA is TGCGCCAGCAGCTTGGAAGGGGGGCGCGGTCAGCCCCAGCATTTT.

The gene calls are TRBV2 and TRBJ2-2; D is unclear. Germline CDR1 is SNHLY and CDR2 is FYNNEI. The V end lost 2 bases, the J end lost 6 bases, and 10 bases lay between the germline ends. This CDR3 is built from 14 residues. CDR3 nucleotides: TGTGCCAGCAGTGAACTGGCTGTGGCCGGGGAGCTGTTTTTT. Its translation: CASSELAVAGELFF.

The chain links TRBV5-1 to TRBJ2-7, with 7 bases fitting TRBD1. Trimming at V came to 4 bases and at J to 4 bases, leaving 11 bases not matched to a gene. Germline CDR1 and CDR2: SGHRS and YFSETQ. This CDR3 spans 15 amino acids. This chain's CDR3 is CASSQQLDRIYEQYF. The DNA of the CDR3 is TGCGCCAGCAGCCAACAACTGGACAGGATTTACGAGCAGTACTTC.

The CDR3 region is CASRPGTLYNQPQHF. The CDR3 DNA reads as TGTGCCAGCAGACCAGGGACCTTGTACAATCAGCCCCAGCATTTT. V and J are TRBV6-5 and TRBJ1-5, with a tentative D call TRBD1 (5 bases). Germline CDR1 MNHEY, CDR2 SVGAGI. The CDR3 totals 15 residues. Trimming took off 6 bases at V and 3 bases at J, with 15 bases between the two ends.

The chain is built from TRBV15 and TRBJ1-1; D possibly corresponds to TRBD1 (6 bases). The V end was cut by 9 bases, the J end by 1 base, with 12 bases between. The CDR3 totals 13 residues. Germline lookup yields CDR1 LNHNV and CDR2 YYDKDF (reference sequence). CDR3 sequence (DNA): TGTGCCACTAGGGACACCTGGAACACTGAAGCTTTCTTT. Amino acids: CATRDTWNTEAFF.

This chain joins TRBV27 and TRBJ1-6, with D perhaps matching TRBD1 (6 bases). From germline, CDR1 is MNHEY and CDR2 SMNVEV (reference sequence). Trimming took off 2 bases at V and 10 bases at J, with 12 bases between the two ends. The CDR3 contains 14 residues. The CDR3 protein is CASSLNRADSPLHF. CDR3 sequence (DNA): TGTGCCAGCAGTTTAAACAGGGCAGACTCACCCCTCCACTTT.

For the CDR3, the DNA is TGTGCCAGCGGCGACAGTGAACGGCCGACATGGGGTTATAATTCACCCCTCCACTTT. Translation: CASGDSERPTWGYNSPLHF. The rearrangement uses TRBV28 and TRBJ1-6; perhaps TRBD1 as D (5 bases). The CDR3 sequence is 19 residues long. The V end was cut by 8 bases, the J end by 4 bases, with 27 bases between. CDR1 is MDHEN and CDR2 is SYDVKM in the germline V gene.

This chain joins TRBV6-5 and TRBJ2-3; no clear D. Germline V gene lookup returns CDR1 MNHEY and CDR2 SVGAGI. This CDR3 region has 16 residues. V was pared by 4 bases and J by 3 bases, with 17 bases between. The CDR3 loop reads CASSFVLQSKTDTQYF. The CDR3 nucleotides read TGTGCCAGCAGTTTTGTCTTGCAGTCCAAAACAGATACGCAGTATTTT.

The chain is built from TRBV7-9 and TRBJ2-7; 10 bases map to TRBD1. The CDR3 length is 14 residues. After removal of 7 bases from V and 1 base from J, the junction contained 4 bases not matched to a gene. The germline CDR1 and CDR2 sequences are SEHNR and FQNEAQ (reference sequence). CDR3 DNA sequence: TGTGCCAGCACGCAGGACAGGGGGTCCTACGAGCAGTACTTC. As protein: CASTQDRGSYEQYF.

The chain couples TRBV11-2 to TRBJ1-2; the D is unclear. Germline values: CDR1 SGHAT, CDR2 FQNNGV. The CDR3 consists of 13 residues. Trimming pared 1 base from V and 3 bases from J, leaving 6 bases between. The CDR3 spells CASSLVQDYGYTF. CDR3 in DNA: TGTGCCAGCAGCTTAGTGCAGGACTATGGCTACACCTTC.

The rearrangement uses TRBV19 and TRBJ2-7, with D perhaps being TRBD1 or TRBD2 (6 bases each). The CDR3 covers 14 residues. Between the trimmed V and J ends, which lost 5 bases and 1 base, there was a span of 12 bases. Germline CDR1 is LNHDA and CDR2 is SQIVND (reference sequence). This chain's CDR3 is CASSPEGGSYEQYF. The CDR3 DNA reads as TGTGCCAGTAGTCCTGAGGGGGGTTCCTACGAGCAGTACTTC. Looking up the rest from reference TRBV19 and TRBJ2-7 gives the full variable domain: DGGITQSPKYLFRKEGQNVTLSCEQNLNHDAMYWYRQDPGQGLRLIYYSQIVNDFQKGDIAEGYSVSREKKESFPLTVTSAQKNPTAFYLCASSPEGGSYEQYFGPGTRLTVT.

CDR3 coding DNA: TGTGCCAGCTCCCCTGCGAACACCGGGGAGCTGTTTTTT. Translating it yields CASSPANTGELFF. The chain carries TRBV18 and TRBJ2-2; D unclear. This CDR3 has 13 amino acids. The ends were cut back, 6 bases at V and 0 bases at J, with 5 bases in the middle. The germline CDR1 and CDR2 sequences are KGHSH and LQKENI.

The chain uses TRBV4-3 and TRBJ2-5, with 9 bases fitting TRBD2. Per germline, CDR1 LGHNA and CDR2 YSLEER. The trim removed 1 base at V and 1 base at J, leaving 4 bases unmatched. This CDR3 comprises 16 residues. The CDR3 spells CASSQVEAGGQETQYF. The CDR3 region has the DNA TGCGCCAGCAGCCAAGTGGAAGCGGGGGGCCAAGAGACCCAGTACTTC.

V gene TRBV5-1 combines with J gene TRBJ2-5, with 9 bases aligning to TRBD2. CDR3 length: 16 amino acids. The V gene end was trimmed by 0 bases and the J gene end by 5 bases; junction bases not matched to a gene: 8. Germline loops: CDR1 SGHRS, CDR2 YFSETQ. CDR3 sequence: CASSLGSGGRIETQYF. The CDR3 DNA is TGCGCCAGCAGCTTGGGCAGCGGGGGGCGTATCGAGACCCAGTACTTC. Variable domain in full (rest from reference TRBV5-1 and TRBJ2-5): KAGVTQTPRYLIKTRGQQVTLSCSPISGHRSVSWYQQTPGQGLQFLFEYFSETQRNKGNFPGRFSGRQFSNSRSEMNVSTLELGDSALYLCASSLGSGGRIETQYFGPGTRLLVL.

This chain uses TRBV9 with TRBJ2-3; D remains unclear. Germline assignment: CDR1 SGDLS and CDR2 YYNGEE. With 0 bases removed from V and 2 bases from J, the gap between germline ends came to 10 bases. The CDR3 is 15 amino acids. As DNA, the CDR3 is TGTGCCAGCAGCGTAGCTAGGGTAGTCACAGATACGCAGTATTTT. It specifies CASSVARVVTDTQYF.

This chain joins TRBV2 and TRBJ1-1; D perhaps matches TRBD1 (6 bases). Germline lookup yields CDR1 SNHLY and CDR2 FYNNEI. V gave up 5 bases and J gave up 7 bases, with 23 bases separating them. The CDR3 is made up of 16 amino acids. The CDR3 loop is CASSFEDRPSLGEAFF. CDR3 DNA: TGTGCCAGCAGTTTTGAGGACAGACCAAGCTTGGGTGAAGCTTTCTTT.

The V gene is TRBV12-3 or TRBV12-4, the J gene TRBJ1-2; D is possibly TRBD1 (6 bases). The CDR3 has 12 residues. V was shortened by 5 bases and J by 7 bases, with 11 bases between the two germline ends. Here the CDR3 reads CASSPGVAGYTF. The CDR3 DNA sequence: TGTGCCAGCAGTCCAGGGGTAGCTGGCTACACCTTC.

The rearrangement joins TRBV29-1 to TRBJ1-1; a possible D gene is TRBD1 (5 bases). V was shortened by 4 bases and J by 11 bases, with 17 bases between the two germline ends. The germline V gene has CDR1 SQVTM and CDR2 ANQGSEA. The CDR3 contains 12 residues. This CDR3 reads CSVVSREGRAFF. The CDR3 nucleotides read TGCAGCGTTGTATCGCGTGAGGGGAGGGCTTTCTTT.

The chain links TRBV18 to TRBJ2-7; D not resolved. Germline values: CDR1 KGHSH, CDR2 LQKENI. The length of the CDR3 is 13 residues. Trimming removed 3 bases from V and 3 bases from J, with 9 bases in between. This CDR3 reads CASSPPSNYEQYF. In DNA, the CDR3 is TGTGCCAGCTCACCTCCTTCGAACTACGAGCAGTACTTC.

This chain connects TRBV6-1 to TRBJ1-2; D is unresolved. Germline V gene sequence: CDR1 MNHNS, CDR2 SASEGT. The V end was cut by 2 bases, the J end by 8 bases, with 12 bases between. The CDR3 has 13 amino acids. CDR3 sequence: CASSETGWRGYTF. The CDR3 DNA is TGTGCCAGCAGTGAAACTGGGTGGAGAGGCTACACCTTC.